This T cell receptor (beta chain) was sequenced during a study of radiation and T cells in renal cell carcinoma. TCRdb's table, derived via immunoSEQ multiplex PCR, lists solely in-frame clones and lacks some. The table shows approximately 70,000 clones, with around three quarters occurring only once. About this clone itself: An end of the junction does not agree with germline; a read error may underlie this.

The sample's time point: blood 4 weeks post-SBRT, at nephrectomy. Treatment defined: 15 Gy SBRT to primary tumor, nephrectomy 4 weeks later. Blood was sampled at baseline, 2 weeks and 4 weeks after SBRT. Germline values: CDR1 GTSNPN, CDR2 SVGIG (reference sequence). The CDR3 runs to 13 residues. The TCR originated in a man aged 60 to 75 with renal cell carcinoma. V is TRBV30 and J is TRBJ1-5; D ambiguous. Source: blood, taken from a patient whose treatment included radiotherapy and nephrectomy. For the CDR3, the DNA is TGTGCCTGGAGTGCCACCGGGCAATCAGCCCCAGCATTT. This codes for CAWSATGQSAPAF.